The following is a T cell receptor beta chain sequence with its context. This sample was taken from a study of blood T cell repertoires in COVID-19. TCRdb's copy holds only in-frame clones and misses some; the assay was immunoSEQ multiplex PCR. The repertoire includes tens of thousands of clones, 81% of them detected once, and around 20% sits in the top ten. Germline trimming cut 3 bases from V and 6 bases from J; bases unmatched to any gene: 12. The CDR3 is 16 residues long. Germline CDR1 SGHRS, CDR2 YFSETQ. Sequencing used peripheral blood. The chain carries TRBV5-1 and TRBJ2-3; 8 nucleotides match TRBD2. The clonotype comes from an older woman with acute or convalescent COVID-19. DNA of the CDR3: TGCGCCAGCAGCTGGGGGGAAGCGGGAGAATTTGATACGCAGTATTTT. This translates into CASSWGEAGEFDTQYF.